The clone carrying this T cell receptor (beta chain) was counted many times. The antigen remains unidentified. In TCRdb, the 5' RACE reads were re-called with MiXCR into one record per CDR3 protein. The sample records approximately 500,000 distinct CDR3 sequences, about 12% being singletons. This sample was taken from a study of CD8 T cells in ankylosing spondylitis. General study results and limits: Disease-linked clones were CD8+ and relatively rare in peripheral blood. Seemingly distinctive of ankylosing spondylitis blood was a TCR beta motif formed by eight highly homologous variants.

The sequenced sample consisted of blood, either unsorted or a sorted T cell fraction (not recorded which). The sequence derives from a male donor with ankylosing spondylitis.

CDR3 sequence (DNA): TGCGCCAGCAGCTCCGGGAGTACCCAAGAGACCCAGTACTTC. This encodes CASSSGSTQETQYF. V gene TRBV5-1 combines with J gene TRBJ2-5, with TRBD2 as a possible D gene (6 bases). CDR3 size: 14 residues. V lost 3 bases and J 1 base, leaving 10 bases between the germline ends. In germline, CDR1 is SGHRS, CDR2 YFSETQ.